This is a list of T cell receptor beta chains from one sample in a study of blood T cells in healthy people across ages. Using its own MiXCR run on the 5' RACE reads, TCRdb lists one record per CDR3 protein. The profile shows approximately 830,000 distinct CDR3 sequences, around 68% of them singletons. Sequencing used blood. The source is a man aged 25 to 45 in good health. CDR3s include the opening cysteine and the closing phenylalanine or tryptophan. A D gene is named only where the DNA matches it firmly. Clone size, where shown, is once, few, many, or a class for clones that have expanded.

length	size	D	V	J	CDR3	DNA
15	.	.	TRBV10-3	TRBJ2-1	CAIRQTESDGNEQFF	TGTGCCATCAGGCAAACAGAGAGTGATGGCAATGAGCAGTTCTTC
15	few	TRBD1	TRBV18	TRBJ2-7	CASSPGTGVVYEQYF	TGTGCCAGCAGCCCCGGGACAGGGGTAGTGTACGAGCAGTACTTC
15	.	.	TRBV7-9	TRBJ2-1	CASSPQWRGEDEQFF	TGTGCCAGCAGCCCCCAGTGGAGGGGTGAGGATGAGCAGTTCTTC
13	.	TRBD1	TRBV2	TRBJ1-5	CATADRGNQPQHF	TGTGCCACCGCCGACAGGGGCAATCAGCCCCAGCATTTT
16	.	.	TRBV20-1	TRBJ2-1	CSARHFPSRVLNEQFF	TGCAGTGCTAGACACTTCCCATCTAGGGTTCTGAATGAGCAGTTCTTC
16	.	.	TRBV14	TRBJ2-5	CASSQPRSRNTETQYF	TGTGCCAGCAGCCAACCCCGGTCCCGAAACACAGAGACCCAGTACTTC
17	.	TRBD2	TRBV9	TRBJ2-1	CASSVDSGLAGGWEQFF	TGTGCCAGCAGCGTAGACTCGGGACTAGCGGGGGGATGGGAGCAGTTCTTC
11	.	.	TRBV11-2	TRBJ2-7	CASSFINEQYF	TGTGCCAGCAGCTTTATTAACGAGCAGTACTTC
13	.	.	TRBV7-2	TRBJ2-1	CASSSLTDNEQFF	TGTGCCAGCAGCTCGCTGACAGACAATGAGCAGTTCTTC
17	.	TRBD2	TRBV4-1	TRBJ2-1	CASSQVGLAGVYNEQFF	TGCGCCAGCAGCCAAGTTGGGCTAGCGGGGGTCTACAATGAGCAGTTCTTC
14	.	TRBD1	TRBV6-6	TRBJ2-3	CASSYQTGLDTQYF	TGTGCCAGCAGTTACCAGACAGGGTTGGATACGCAGTATTTT
12	.	TRBD1	TRBV29-1	TRBJ1-2	CSATGQGRGYTF	TGCAGCGCGACCGGACAGGGGAGAGGCTACACCTTC
11	few	.	TRBV20-1	TRBJ2-1	CSASMGGEQFF	TGCAGTGCTAGCATGGGAGGTGAGCAGTTCTTC
16	.	TRBD1	TRBV7-2	TRBJ1-2	CASSPTFGQGAHGYTF	TGTGCCAGCAGCCCAACCTTCGGACAGGGGGCGCATGGCTACACCTTC
12	.	.	TRBV2	TRBJ2-5	CASNWGEETQYF	TGTGCCAGCAATTGGGGGGAAGAGACCCAGTACTTC
16	.	TRBD2	TRBV13	TRBJ2-3	CASSEAGGPGTDTQYF	TGTGCCAGCAGCGAAGCGGGGGGCCCCGGCACAGATACGCAGTATTTT
13	few	.	TRBV7-2	TRBJ1-4	CASSYDHNEKLFF	TGTGCCAGCAGCTACGACCATAATGAAAAACTGTTTTTT